This TCR beta chain comes out of a study of cytomegalovirus exposure and HLA in healthy donors. Points from the study as a whole: Despite most TCR sequences being rare, some public TCRs occurred in many donors. High specificity and sensitivity for cytomegalovirus status were reported for the classifier.

This clone has a single count. Its specificity is not known. The CDR3 is made up of 15 amino acids. Trimming removed 2 bases at V and 5 bases at J, with 13 bases between. Germline V gene data show CDR1 as MNHNY and CDR2 as SVGAGI (reference sequence). Sequenced by immunoSEQ multiplex PCR; TCRdb stores in-frame clones only, minus some. The sample contains tens of thousands of clones, 96% of which appear only once. This receptor was obtained from a man aged 18 to 30 in good health and CMV-seronegative. V and J are TRBV6-6 and TRBJ1-5, with D perhaps TRBD1 (6 bases). Sequencing used PBMCs. The CDR3 bases are TGTGCCAGCAGTTACGGGAGGGGGTGGGATCAGCCCCAGCATTTT. Translated, it gives CASSYGRGWDQPQHF.